Below, 30 T cell receptor beta chains from the same sample are listed, as sequenced in a study of blood T cells in healthy people across ages. Primers used in a second PCR of about 7 to 12 cycles were a sample-barcoded 5' primer and a J-beta primer mix. TCRdb processed the 5' RACE reads anew with MiXCR; each CDR3 protein has one entry. The sample records around 600,000 distinct CDR3 sequences, about 45% being singletons. Sequencing was done on a sample of blood. All receptors come from a man at least 80 years old in good health.

This clonotype has more than one count but fewer than ten. Being one base from a much bigger clone, this may be a read error. The chain links TRBV7-9 to TRBJ2-1, with 7 bases aligning to TRBD2. The DNA end is a closer match to TRBJ2-7, so the J assignment may be wrong. The length of the CDR3 is 17 residues. Looked up from germline, CDR1 is SEHNR and CDR2 is FQNEAQ (reference sequence). The CDR3 DNA sequence: TGTGCCAGCAGCTTAGGTAGACGCGGGGGAGAGGACAATGAGCAGTACTTC. This encodes CASSLGRRGGEDNEQYF.

The chain couples TRBV7-9 to TRBJ2-1, with D possibly being TRBD1 (5 bases). Looked up from germline, CDR1 is SEHNR and CDR2 is FQNEAQ (reference sequence). The CDR3 sequence is 16 residues long. Trimming took off 2 bases at V and 5 bases at J, with 16 bases between the two ends. CDR3 nucleotides: TGTGCCAGCAGCTTACGATGGGGCCGGGTCAACAATGAGCAGTTCTTC. It specifies CASSLRWGRVNNEQFF.

This clonotype appeared a single time. This CDR3 is CASSPSTGGGISDEQYF. CDR3 DNA sequence: TGCGCCAGCAGCCCTTCGACGGGAGGGGGGATATCAGATGAGCAGTACTTC. This rearrangement joins TRBV5-1 to TRBJ2-5, with TRBD2 matching over 8 bases. J lost 11 bases, V lost 4 bases, and 22 bases had no gene match. CDR1 is SGHRS and CDR2 is YFSETQ in the germline V gene. The CDR3 is 17 residues long. Combining the CDR3 with reference TRBV5-1 and TRBJ2-5 gives the whole variable domain KAGVTQTPRYLIKTRGQQVTLSCSPISGHRSVSWYQQTPGQGLQFLFEYFSETQRNKGNFPGRFSGRQFSNSRSEMNVSTLELGDSALYLCASSPSTGGGISDEQYFGPGTRLLVL.

The chain employs TRBV7-2 and TRBJ2-3; D may be TRBD1 (6 bases). Trimming pared 5 bases from V and 2 bases from J, leaving 17 bases between. The CDR3 spans 16 residues. Germline CDR1 reads SGHTA; CDR2 reads FQGNSA. The CDR3 DNA sequence: TGTGCCAGCAGCATACAGGGAACCTTGACCACAGATACGCAGTATTTT. Its translation: CASSIQGTLTTDTQYF.

This clonotype has more than one count but fewer than ten. The chain combines TRBV20-1 with TRBJ2-1; D is perhaps TRBD1 (6 bases). Germline V gene lookup returns CDR1 DFQATT and CDR2 SNEGSKA (reference sequence). The CDR3 is 15 residues long. Deletions cut 6 bases from V and 2 bases from J, with 17 bases between. The CDR3, as DNA: TGCAGTGCATCCGAACAGGGTACGCCCTACAATGAGCAGTTCTTC. The encoded protein is CSASEQGTPYNEQFF.

J is TRBJ2-1 and V is TRBV10-3; possible D gene TRBD1, 7 bases. TRBJ2-7 explains the end of the DNA better; the J call may be wrong. The CDR3 is 14 residues long. Per the germline V gene, CDR1 is ENHRY and CDR2 is SYGVKD. The CDR3: CASLTGDSYNEQYF. CDR3 DNA: TGTGCCAGCTTAACAGGGGACTCCTACAATGAGCAGTACTTC.

The rearrangement joins TRBV15 to TRBJ2-1; D might be TRBD1 or TRBD2, each matching 7 bases. Germline V gene sequence: CDR1 LNHNV, CDR2 YYDKDF (reference sequence). V lost 2 bases to trimming and J lost 4 bases, with 18 bases between them. The CDR3 covers 17 residues. CDR3: CATSRNPGTAGYNEQFF. The CDR3 nucleotides read TGTGCCACCAGCAGAAATCCAGGGACAGCGGGATACAATGAGCAGTTCTTC.

The genes are TRBV6-2 or TRBV6-3 and TRBJ2-6; 9 bases agree with TRBD1. The CDR3 has 17 amino acids. From germline, CDR1 is MNHEY and CDR2 SVGEGT. The V segment lost 5 bases and the J segment 0 bases; nucleotides outside the gene matches: 5. Written as DNA, the CDR3 is TGTGCCAGCAGTACGCGACAGGGGGTCTCTGGGGCCAACGTCCTGACTTTC. It yields the protein CASSTRQGVSGANVLTF.

The rearrangement uses TRBV5-1 and TRBJ2-5; tentatively, D is TRBD1 (6 bases). This CDR3 spans 15 amino acids. Deletions cut 0 bases from V and 1 base from J, with 10 bases between. Per germline, CDR1 SGHRS and CDR2 YFSETQ. The CDR3 loop is CASSLDTGPQETQYF. As DNA, the CDR3 is TGCGCCAGCAGCTTGGATACAGGGCCCCAAGAGACCCAGTACTTC.

The chain has TRBV10-3 and TRBJ2-1; 11 bases are a match to TRBD2. The length of the CDR3 is 17 residues. The germline CDR1 and CDR2 sequences are ENHRY and SYGVKD. The V gene end was trimmed by 0 bases and the J gene end by 2 bases; junction bases not matched to a gene: 3. This CDR3 is CAISESGLADPYNEQFF. CDR3 DNA: TGTGCCATCAGTGAGTCGGGACTAGCGGACCCCTACAATGAGCAGTTCTTC.

The V and J genes are TRBV20-1 and TRBJ2-7; TRBD2 matches 7 bases. This CDR3 has 15 residues. Germline V gene lookup returns CDR1 DFQATT and CDR2 SNEGSKA (reference sequence). With 4 bases clipped from V and 1 base from J, the junction kept 10 bases outside the gene matches. CDR3 protein: CSATKSGGGSYEQYF. For the CDR3, the DNA is TGCAGTGCTACGAAGAGTGGGGGGGGGTCCTACGAGCAGTACTTC.

The CDR3: CSARLAGGRGSYNEQFF. Here the CDR3 DNA reads TGCAGTGCTAGACTAGCGGGGGGGCGAGGCTCCTACAATGAGCAGTTCTTC. The chain links TRBV20-1 to TRBJ2-1, with 12 nucleotides matching TRBD2. CDR1 is DFQATT, CDR2 SNEGSKA, per germline (reference sequence). V was pared by 2 bases and J by 0 bases, with 5 bases of the junction left unmatched. This CDR3 is 17 amino acids long.

This clonotype appeared a few times. The chain uses TRBV7-2 and TRBJ2-1; 8 bases are a match to TRBD1. V was clipped by 5 bases and J by 4 bases; unmatched bases: 4. There are 14 residues in the CDR3. Germline V gene lookup returns CDR1 SGHTA and CDR2 FQGNSA. The CDR3 coding sequence is TGTGCCAGCAGCGGACAGGGTCTTTACAATGAGCAGTTCTTC. Translation: CASSGQGLYNEQFF.

This chain uses TRBV12-3 or TRBV12-4 with TRBJ2-3; 16 bases agree with TRBD2. V was pared by 6 bases and J by 2 bases, with 11 bases of the junction left unmatched. The CDR3 length is 19 residues. The CDR3 loop is CASSRFRGLAGGPTDTQYF. CDR3 DNA: TGTGCCAGCAGCCGGTTCCGGGGACTAGCGGGAGGGCCCACAGATACGCAGTATTTT.

This clonotype was observed a few times. The V gene is TRBV6-5, the J gene TRBJ2-2; D may correspond to TRBD1 or TRBD2 (6 bases each). Per germline, CDR1 MNHEY and CDR2 SVGAGI. This CDR3 contains 18 residues. V was clipped by 0 bases and J by 0 bases, with 14 bases between them. The DNA for the CDR3 is TGTGCCAGCAGTTACTCGAGGGTGGGGGGCGCGAACACCGGGGAGCTGTTTTTT. Its translation: CASSYSRVGGANTGELFF.

This clonotype occurred a few times. The CDR3 spells CASSLLTSGAYEQYF. Written as DNA, the CDR3 is TGTGCCAGCAGCTTACTAACTAGCGGAGCCTACGAGCAGTACTTC. This chain joins TRBV7-2 and TRBJ2-7; 8 positions match TRBD2. This CDR3 has 15 amino acids. CDR1 and CDR2 from the germline V gene are SGHTA and FQGNSA. The J segment lost 2 bases and the V segment lost 2 bases, leaving 5 bases of the junction unmatched.

In its sample, this clonotype was seen once. V usage is TRBV20-1 and J usage is TRBJ2-1, with D possibly matching TRBD1 (5 bases). The V end was cut by 0 bases, the J end by 0 bases, with 9 bases between. Germline-derived CDR1 and CDR2 are DFQATT and SNEGSKA (reference sequence). The CDR3 consists of 15 residues. CDR3 sequence reads: CSARDAQDSYNEQFF. The CDR3 DNA reads TGCAGTGCTAGAGATGCACAGGACTCCTACAATGAGCAGTTCTTC.

In this sample, this clonotype turned up many times. The J gene is TRBJ1-4, the V gene TRBV25-1; 7 bases line up with TRBD1. The J segment lost 5 bases and the V segment lost 0 bases, leaving 3 bases of the junction unmatched. Per germline, CDR1 MGHDK and CDR2 SYGVNS. The CDR3 covers 15 residues. The CDR3 nucleotides read TGTGCCAGCAGTGAATATCTGACAGGGAATGAAAAACTGTTTTTT. It specifies CASSEYLTGNEKLFF. Combining the CDR3 with reference TRBV25-1 and TRBJ1-4 gives the whole variable domain EADIYQTPRYLVIGTGKKITLECSQTMGHDKMYWYQQDPGMELHLIHYSYGVNSTEKGDLSSESTVSRIRTEHFPLTLESARPSHTSQYLCASSEYLTGNEKLFFGSGTQLSVL.

The chain uses TRBV12-3 or TRBV12-4 and TRBJ1-6; D uncertain. Trimming removed 7 bases at V and 0 bases at J, with 7 bases between. CDR3 size: 14 residues. CDR3 in amino acids: CASTRSSYNSPLHF. CDR3 nucleotides: TGTGCCAGCACCCGTAGCTCCTATAATTCACCCCTCCACTTT.

This clonotype came up many times. The V call is TRBV6-6, the J call TRBJ1-1; 10 nucleotides align to TRBD1. CDR3 length: 16 residues. Germline V CDR1 and CDR2: MNHNY, SVGAGI (reference sequence). The V gene end was trimmed by 0 bases and the J gene end by 6 bases; junction bases not matched to a gene: 7. The CDR3 protein is CASSYSGTGAVSEAFF. The CDR3 bases are TGTGCCAGCAGTTACTCGGGGACAGGGGCGGTCTCTGAAGCTTTCTTT.

The chain carries TRBV2 and TRBJ1-2; 9 nucleotides line up with TRBD1. Germline CDR1 is SNHLY and CDR2 is FYNNEI. This CDR3 is 15 amino acids long. Losses at the gene ends were 6 bases for V and 2 bases for J; bases not matched to a gene: 7. The CDR3 sequence: CASRLQGAGNYGYTF. The DNA of the CDR3 is TGTGCCAGCAGGTTACAGGGGGCAGGGAACTATGGCTACACCTTC.

This clonotype has ten or more counts. The chain carries TRBV6-6 and TRBJ2-2; the D gene is possibly TRBD2 (6 bases). Trimming stripped 0 bases from V and 4 bases from J, with 12 bases between. The length of the CDR3 is 16 residues. Germline V gene sequence: CDR1 MNHNY, CDR2 SVGAGI (reference sequence). The CDR3 region is CASSYSLQAGTGELFF. The CDR3 DNA reads as TGTGCCAGCAGTTACTCACTCCAAGCGGGCACCGGGGAGCTGTTTTTT.

The J gene is TRBJ2-7, the V gene TRBV12-3 or TRBV12-4; D not resolved. V dropped 4 bases and J dropped 1 base, with 17 bases sitting between them. The CDR3 runs to 16 residues. CDR3 sequence (DNA): TGTGCCAGCAGTTACCTTTCTAGATCACCTTCCTACGAGCAGTACTTC. Translated, it gives CASSYLSRSPSYEQYF.

Remarks on this clonotype: A clone one base away is much larger, so this may be a read error. The chain employs TRBV12-3 or TRBV12-4 and TRBJ2-1, with 14 bases aligning to TRBD2. This CDR3 is 16 amino acids long. Written as DNA, the CDR3 is TGTACCAGCAGCCCCGGACTAGCGGGAGGTTACAATGAGCAGTTCTTC. It is translated as CTSSPGLAGGYNEQFF.

The chain combines TRBV5-1 with TRBJ1-2; 7 bases align to TRBD1. V was pared by 4 bases and J by 8 bases, with 17 bases of the junction left unmatched. The germline CDR1 and CDR2 sequences are SGHRS and YFSETQ. CDR3 length equals 16 residues. The CDR3 sequence is CASSPEYRGPSRGYTF. CDR3 bases: TGCGCCAGCAGCCCGGAGTACAGGGGCCCATCGAGGGGCTACACCTTC. Full variable domain (missing parts from reference TRBV5-1 and TRBJ1-2): KAGVTQTPRYLIKTRGQQVTLSCSPISGHRSVSWYQQTPGQGLQFLFEYFSETQRNKGNFPGRFSGRQFSNSRSEMNVSTLELGDSALYLCASSPEYRGPSRGYTFGSGTRLTVV.

The chain is built from TRBV12-3 or TRBV12-4 and TRBJ2-3; tentative D call: TRBD2 (6 bases). The V end lost 8 bases, the J end lost 2 bases, and 17 bases lay between the germline ends. This CDR3 is built from 15 residues. The CDR3 loop reads CASGTGAGFTDTQYF. CDR3 in DNA: TGTGCCAGCGGCACGGGAGCGGGCTTCACAGATACGCAGTATTTT.

This clonotype was seen repeatedly, ten times or more. The V and J genes are TRBV6-5 and TRBJ1-5; 9 bases map to TRBD1. The junction had 8 bases not matched to a gene; V was cut back by 6 bases and J by 5 bases. The germline V gene encodes CDR1 MNHEY and CDR2 SVGAGI. This CDR3 comprises 15 residues. CDR3 region: CASRLTGGADQPQHF. CDR3 nucleotides: TGTGCCAGCAGATTAACAGGGGGCGCGGATCAGCCCCAGCATTTT.

To note about this clonotype: Germline and junction disagree at one end, which may indicate a read error. The chain uses TRBV4-2 and TRBJ2-7; the D is unclear. The germline V gene encodes CDR1 LGHNA and CDR2 YNFKEQ. The CDR3 runs to 14 residues. CDR3 residues: CANSQIQGSYEQYF. The DNA of the CDR3 is TGTGCCAACAGCCAAATCCAAGGGTCCTACGAGCAGTACTTC.

V is TRBV4-3 and J is TRBJ1-5; no clear D gene. The germline gives CDR1 LGHNA, CDR2 YSLEER. The CDR3 contains 18 residues. The V and J ends lost 0 bases and 1 base respectively, with 16 bases between them. CDR3 DNA sequence: TGCGCCAGCAGCCAAGAACGCGAAGGGTTTGAAAGCAATCAGCCCCAGCATTTT. As protein: CASSQEREGFESNQPQHF.

CDR3 in amino acids: CSARDSGGVWPGELFF. The CDR3 DNA follows: TGCAGTGCTAGAGATTCGGGAGGGGTGTGGCCCGGGGAGCTGTTTTTT. V gene TRBV20-1 combines with J gene TRBJ2-2; 8 bases are a match to TRBD2. Germline V lookup: CDR1 DFQATT, CDR2 SNEGSKA (reference sequence). The CDR3 contains 16 residues. The J segment lost 6 bases and the V segment lost 0 bases, leaving 9 bases of the junction unmatched.